What follows are 21 T cell receptor beta chains derived from one specimen sequenced in a study of blood T cell repertoires in COVID-19. Repertoires were generated with immunoSEQ multiplex PCR, while TCRdb's copy carries only in-frame clones and drops some. The sample lists some 120,000 clones; about 79% were seen once. The sequenced material came from peripheral blood. The receptors stem from a man aged 40-55 years with active or convalescent COVID-19.

V and J are TRBV28 and TRBJ1-1; 11 bases map to TRBD1. The CDR3 has 14 residues. Germline V CDR1 and CDR2: MDHEN, SYDVKM. J lost 7 bases, V lost 4 bases, and 5 bases had no gene match. The CDR3 is CASSSPGTGGEAFF. The CDR3 DNA is TGTGCCAGCAGTTCCCCCGGGACAGGGGGTGAAGCTTTCTTT.

This clone appeared a single time. The chain couples TRBV27 to TRBJ2-5; TRBD1 aligns across 9 bases. CDR3 length: 15 amino acids. V lost 4 bases and J lost 7; bases outside the gene matches: 10. CDR1 is MNHEY, CDR2 SMNVEV, per germline (reference sequence). The CDR3 reads CASSSSLATGGTQYF. The DNA of the CDR3 is TGTGCCAGCAGTTCGTCCCTAGCGACAGGGGGGACCCAGTACTTC.

This chain uses TRBV30 with TRBJ1-2; D perhaps matches TRBD1 (5 bases). This CDR3 has 15 amino acids. CDR1 is GTSNPN, CDR2 SVGIG, per germline (reference sequence). Trimming stripped 3 bases from V and 5 bases from J, with 19 bases between. In DNA form, the CDR3 reads TGTGCCTGGAGGACAACGGGGGTCGGGGGTTATGGCTACACCTTC. Its protein is CAWRTTGVGGYGYTF.

The V and J genes are TRBV6-6 and TRBJ2-7; 8 positions match TRBD2. This CDR3 comprises 14 residues. CDR1 is MNHNY and CDR2 is SVGAGI in the germline V gene (reference sequence). The ends lost 5 bases at V and 3 bases at J; junction bases unmatched: 6. CDR3 DNA: TGTGCCAGCAGTCTTCCCGGGACTAGCTACGAGCAGTACTTC. As protein: CASSLPGTSYEQYF.

The rearrangement joins TRBV11-2 to TRBJ1-2, with D possibly TRBD1 on 5 matching bases. Germline V gene sequence: CDR1 SGHAT, CDR2 FQNNGV. The CDR3 has 15 amino acids. The V end was cut by 3 bases, the J end by 8 bases, with 19 bases between. The DNA of the CDR3 is TGTGCCAGCAGCTTTTTACGGAGGGGAGAAGGAGGCTACACCTTC. It translates to CASSFLRRGEGGYTF.

The gene calls are TRBV20-1 and TRBJ1-2; D remains unclear. This CDR3 contains 11 residues. V was pared by 5 bases and J by 7 bases, with 11 bases between. CDR1 is DFQATT, CDR2 SNEGSKA, per germline (reference sequence). In DNA, the CDR3 is TGCAGTGCTGTCGACTTGGGTGGCTACACCTTC. Amino acids: CSAVDLGGYTF.

This rearrangement joins TRBV5-1 to TRBJ2-7, with D perhaps TRBD1 (6 bases). The germline gives CDR1 SGHRS, CDR2 YFSETQ. V lost 4 bases and J 4 bases, leaving 12 bases between the germline ends. CDR3 length equals 13 residues. In nucleotides, the CDR3 is TGCGCCAGCAGCGTTAAAGGGGGATACGAGCAGTACTTC. Protein sequence: CASSVKGGYEQYF.

The chain links TRBV7-2 to TRBJ1-1; weak D call: TRBD1 (5 bases). CDR1 is SGHTA, CDR2 FQGNSA, per germline. V was trimmed by 6 bases and J by 0 bases, leaving 8 bases between them. The CDR3 has 13 amino acids. The CDR3 loop is CASSTRVNTEAFF. CDR3 bases: TGTGCCAGCAGTACCAGGGTGAACACTGAAGCTTTCTTT.

This chain uses TRBV5-1 with TRBJ1-3, with D perhaps TRBD1 (5 bases). There are 15 residues in the CDR3. Trimming removed 2 bases at V and 0 bases at J, with 9 bases between. The germline gives CDR1 SGHRS, CDR2 YFSETQ. This CDR3 is CASSLDSVSGNTIYF. In DNA form, the CDR3 reads TGCGCCAGCAGCTTAGACAGCGTCTCTGGAAACACCATATATTTT.

V usage is TRBV29-1 and J usage is TRBJ1-1; TRBD1 matches at 7 bases. The J segment lost 6 bases and the V segment lost 5 bases, leaving 6 bases of the junction unmatched. Germline V gives CDR1 SQVTM, CDR2 ANQGSEA. The length of the CDR3 is 12 residues. Here the CDR3 DNA reads TGCAGCGTTTCCGGACAGGCGCCTGAAGCTTTCTTT. Its translation: CSVSGQAPEAFF.

The chain recombines TRBV9 with TRBJ2-1; D perhaps matches TRBD2 (6 bases). Deletions cut 0 bases from V and 9 bases from J, with 19 bases between. CDR3 length: 16 amino acids. Germline V lookup: CDR1 SGDLS, CDR2 YYNGEE. CDR3 residues: CASSVAGGINGGEQFF. The CDR3 region has the DNA TGTGCCAGCAGCGTAGCCGGCGGGATTAACGGTGGTGAGCAGTTCTTC.

This rearrangement joins TRBV7-9 to TRBJ2-7; D is ambiguous. Germline loops: CDR1 SEHNR, CDR2 FQNEAQ (reference sequence). The CDR3 contains 12 residues. V was shortened by 4 bases and J by 6 bases, with 10 bases between the two germline ends. The CDR3 loop is CASSSQNGEQYF. CDR3 sequence (DNA): TGTGCCAGCAGCTCCCAAAACGGCGAGCAGTACTTC.

This clone was observed once. V and J are TRBV5-4 and TRBJ2-2; D remains ambiguous. The CDR3 length is 13 residues. V lost 5 bases, J lost 7 bases, and 12 bases lay in between. Germline lookup yields CDR1 SGHNT and CDR2 YYREEE (reference sequence). The CDR3 coding sequence is TGTGCCAGCAGGATCGACGGCGGCGGGGAGCTGTTTTTT. Translation: CASRIDGGGELFF.

The rearrangement joins TRBV18 to TRBJ1-2, with TRBD1 matching over 11 bases. Germline CDR1 KGHSH, CDR2 LQKENI. The CDR3 covers 13 residues. Trimming took 0 bases from V and 10 from J; bases not matched to a gene: 1. CDR3 bases: TGTGCCAGCTCACCACCGGGACAGGGGGACTACACCTTC. Its protein is CASSPPGQGDYTF.

This sequence joins TRBV29-1 and TRBJ2-7; the match to TRBD1 covers 8 bases. CDR1 is SQVTM, CDR2 ANQGSEA, per germline. The junction had 7 bases not matched to a gene; V was cut back by 3 bases and J by 3 bases. The length of the CDR3 is 14 residues. This CDR3 reads CSVEGHRGNYEQYF. For the CDR3, the DNA is TGCAGCGTTGAGGGCCACAGGGGGAACTACGAGCAGTACTTC.

This chain links TRBV5-6 with TRBJ1-2; D gene ambiguous. Trimming cost V 2 bases and J 2 bases, with 7 bases left between them. Germline assignment: CDR1 SGHDT and CDR2 YYEEEE. The CDR3 covers 13 residues. The CDR3 nucleotides read TGTGCCAGCAGCTTAGAGGGCAACTATGGCTACACCTTC. Protein product: CASSLEGNYGYTF. The variable domain in full, completed from reference TRBV5-6 and TRBJ1-2, reads DAGVTQSPTHLIKTRGQQVTLRCSPKSGHDTVSWYQQALGQGPQFIFQYYEEEERQRGNFPDRFSGHQFPNYSSELNVNALLLGDSALYLCASSLEGNYGYTFGSGTRLTVV.

This clone was seen ten or more times. The J gene is TRBJ2-2, the V gene TRBV30, with 8 positions matching TRBD2. V shed 0 bases and J 5 bases; nucleotides not matched to a gene: 2. This CDR3 is built from 14 residues. The germline CDR1 and CDR2 sequences are GTSNPN and SVGIG (reference sequence). The CDR3 DNA reads TGTGCCTGGAGTGTCGGGGGGGAAACCGGGGAGCTGTTTTTT. Protein sequence: CAWSVGGETGELFF.

The chain is built from TRBV7-2 and TRBJ1-4, with TRBD1 matching over 7 bases. With 3 bases clipped from V and 3 bases from J, the junction kept 7 bases outside the gene matches. The germline V gene encodes CDR1 SGHTA and CDR2 FQGNSA. CDR3 length equals 16 residues. The CDR3 nucleotides read TGTGCCAGCAGCTTGGACAGGTTGACATCTAATGAAAAACTGTTTTTT. This gives the protein CASSLDRLTSNEKLFF.

The sample holds one count of this clone. The chain links TRBV28 to TRBJ1-4; 9 bases align to TRBD1. The germline V gene encodes CDR1 MDHEN and CDR2 SYDVKM. Trimming took 5 bases from V and 8 from J; bases not matched to a gene: 6. This CDR3 has 14 residues. CDR3 region: CASSRTGAGEKLFF. Here the CDR3 DNA reads TGTGCCAGCAGTAGGACAGGGGCGGGCGAAAAACTGTTTTTT.

This clone was found once. V gene TRBV7-2 combines with J gene TRBJ1-2; TRBD1 agrees at 7 bases. The CDR3 totals 15 residues. With 5 bases clipped from V and 5 bases from J, the junction kept 11 bases outside the gene matches. Germline loops: CDR1 SGHTA, CDR2 FQGNSA. The DNA for the CDR3 is TGTGCCAGCAGCCTACCGGACAGGCGCTTTTATGGCTACACCTTC. This gives the protein CASSLPDRRFYGYTF.

The chain uses TRBV9 and TRBJ2-1, with 14 positions matching TRBD2. CDR1 is SGDLS, CDR2 YYNGEE, per germline. The V segment lost 0 bases and the J segment 0 bases; nucleotides outside the gene matches: 5. The CDR3 contains 19 residues. CDR3: CASSVAGLAGGSSYNEQFF. The CDR3 bases are TGTGCCAGCAGCGTAGCCGGACTAGCGGGAGGATCCTCCTACAATGAGCAGTTCTTC.